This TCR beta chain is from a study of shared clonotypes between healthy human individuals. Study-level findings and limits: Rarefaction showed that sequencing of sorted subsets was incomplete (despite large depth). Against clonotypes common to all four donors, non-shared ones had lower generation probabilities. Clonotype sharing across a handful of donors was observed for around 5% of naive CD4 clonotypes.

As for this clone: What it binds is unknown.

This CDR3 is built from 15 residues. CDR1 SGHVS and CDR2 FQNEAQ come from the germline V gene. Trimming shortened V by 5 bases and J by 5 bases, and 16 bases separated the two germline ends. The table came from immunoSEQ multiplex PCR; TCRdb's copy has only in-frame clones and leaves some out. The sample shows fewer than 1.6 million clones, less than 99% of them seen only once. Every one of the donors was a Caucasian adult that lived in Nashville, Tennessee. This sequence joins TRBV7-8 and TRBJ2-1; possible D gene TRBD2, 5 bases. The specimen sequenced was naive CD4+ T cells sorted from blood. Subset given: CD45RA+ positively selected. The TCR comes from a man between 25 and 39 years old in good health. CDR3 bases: TGTGCCAGCAGCCCCTATCGGACTGGAAACAATGAGCAGTTCTTC. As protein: CASSPYRTGNNEQFF.